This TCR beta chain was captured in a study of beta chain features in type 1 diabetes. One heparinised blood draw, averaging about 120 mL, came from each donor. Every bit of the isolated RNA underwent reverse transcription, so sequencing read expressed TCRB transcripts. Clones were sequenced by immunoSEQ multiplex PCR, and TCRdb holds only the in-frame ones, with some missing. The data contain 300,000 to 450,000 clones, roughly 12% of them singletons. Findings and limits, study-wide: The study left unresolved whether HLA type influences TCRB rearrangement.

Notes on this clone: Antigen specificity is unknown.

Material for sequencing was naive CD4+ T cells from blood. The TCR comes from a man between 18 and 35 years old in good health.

CDR3 bases: TGTGCCAGCAGCAAAGATCCACACTCAGGGAGCAATCAGCCCCAGCATTTT. Protein: CASSKDPHSGSNQPQHF. This sequence joins TRBV21-1 and TRBJ1-5; the D segment call TRBD1 is taken from the table without a DNA check. TRBV21-1 is deemed a pseudogene. The CDR3 sequence is 17 residues long.